Listed here are 25 T cell receptor beta chains from one sample, sequenced in a study of T cell changes during pregnancy in multiple sclerosis. Assay: immunoSEQ multiplex PCR; the TCRdb copy retains only in-frame clones and omits some. The sample has around 63,000 clones, approximately 90% seen once. Specimen: peripheral blood, collected after pregnancy. These receptors came from a female donor with multiple sclerosis, enrolled in a pregnancy study.

The V and J genes are TRBV27 and TRBJ1-5; D ambiguous. The CDR3 runs to 15 residues. Per the germline V gene, CDR1 is MNHEY and CDR2 is SMNVEV (reference sequence). V was pared by 7 bases and J by 4 bases, with 17 bases between. CDR3 amino acids: CASTDTGRGNQPQHF. The CDR3 nucleotides read TGTGCCAGCACGGATACGGGTAGAGGGAATCAGCCCCAGCATTTT.

The CDR3 DNA follows: TGTGCCAGCAGCTTGGGTGGGACAGGGGGCTTCGAGCAGTACTTC. Encoded protein: CASSLGGTGGFEQYF. V and J are TRBV5-4 and TRBJ2-7; TRBD1 aligns across 12 bases. The CDR3 runs to 15 residues. V was pared by 0 bases and J by 6 bases, with 4 bases of the junction left unmatched. CDR1 and CDR2 from the germline V gene are SGHNT and YYREEE (reference sequence).

This clone is a singleton in its sample. The DNA of the CDR3 is TGTGCTAGTGGTTCCCGATCGGGGGGGACGGAAGGGGCCAACGTCCTGACTTTC. Its protein is CASGSRSGGTEGANVLTF. The chain couples TRBV12-5 to TRBJ2-6; 8 bases are shared with TRBD2. The CDR3 loop spans 18 amino acids. Germline assignment: CDR1 LGHNT and CDR2 FRNRAP. Trimming cost V 4 bases and J 4 bases; bases outside gene matches: 12.

This chain uses TRBV18 with TRBJ2-3, with D tentatively TRBD1 (6 bases). Trimming took off 4 bases at V and 3 bases at J, with 14 bases between the two ends. The CDR3 has 15 residues. CDR1 is KGHSH, CDR2 LQKENI, per germline. The CDR3 region is CASSLIQGETDTQYF. The CDR3 DNA sequence: TGTGCCAGCTCACTAATACAGGGTGAGACAGATACGCAGTATTTT.

J is TRBJ2-7 and V is TRBV5-5; 9 bases are a match to TRBD1. Germline V CDR1 and CDR2: SGHKS, YYEKEE (reference sequence). The J segment lost 8 bases and the V segment lost 5 bases, leaving 17 bases of the junction unmatched. This CDR3 is 16 amino acids long. The CDR3, as DNA: TGTGCCAGCAGACCGCCTCTCAGGGACAGGGATAGTAAGCAGTACTTC. Translating it yields CASRPPLRDRDSKQYF.

This clone was recorded only once. The rearrangement uses TRBV4-3 and TRBJ2-5, with D maybe TRBD1 (6 bases). The CDR3 covers 16 residues. Germline loops: CDR1 LGHNA, CDR2 YSLEER. Trimming took 1 base from V and 2 from J, leaving 14 bases between them. The CDR3: CASSQVGTLNQETQYF. CDR3 coding DNA: TGCGCCAGCAGCCAAGTTGGGACACTTAATCAAGAGACCCAGTACTTC.

The gene calls are TRBV18 and TRBJ2-5, with 8 bases fitting TRBD2. The germline V gene encodes CDR1 KGHSH and CDR2 LQKENI. The CDR3 is 17 amino acids. After removal of 3 bases from V and 4 bases from J, the junction contained 13 bases not matched to a gene. In DNA, the CDR3 is TGTGCCAGCTCACCCCGATATCAGCGGGAGAAACTAGAGACCCAGTACTTC. This sequence encodes CASSPRYQREKLETQYF.

The CDR3 sequence: CASSLSTSTSGSRNEQFF. CDR3 in DNA: TGTGCCAGCAGCTTATCAACAAGTACTAGCGGGAGTCGCAATGAGCAGTTCTTC. V gene TRBV7-6 combines with J gene TRBJ2-1; 11 bases agree with TRBD2. Germline V gene sequence: CDR1 SGHVS, CDR2 FNYEAQ. CDR3 length: 18 amino acids. V shed 2 bases and J 6 bases; nucleotides not matched to a gene: 12.

The chain links TRBV4-1 to TRBJ2-7; 10 nucleotides match TRBD2. The CDR3 consists of 13 residues. With V trimmed by 5 bases and J by 7 bases, 5 bases remained unmatched. Germline V CDR1 and CDR2: MGHRA, YSYEKL. DNA of the CDR3: TGCGCCAGCAGCGAGCTAGCGGGAGATGAGCAGTACTTC. Translation gives CASSELAGDEQYF.

The chain combines TRBV19 with TRBJ2-3; D not certain. The V gene lost 4 bases and the J gene lost 6 bases, with 11 bases spanning the gap. This CDR3 contains 13 residues. Germline V gives CDR1 LNHDA, CDR2 SQIVND (reference sequence). CDR3 amino acids: CASSTRNFDTQYF. The CDR3 DNA sequence: TGTGCCAGTAGTACCAGAAATTTTGATACGCAGTATTTT. The variable domain in full, completed from reference TRBV19 and TRBJ2-3, reads DGGITQSPKYLFRKEGQNVTLSCEQNLNHDAMYWYRQDPGQGLRLIYYSQIVNDFQKGDIAEGYSVSREKKESFPLTVTSAQKNPTAFYLCASSTRNFDTQYFGPGTRLTVL.

This chain links TRBV4-2 with TRBJ2-5; TRBD1 might be the D (5 bases). The germline CDR1 and CDR2 sequences are LGHNA and YNFKEQ. Trimming cost V 0 bases and J 0 bases, with 17 bases left between them. This CDR3 comprises 18 residues. The CDR3 spells CASSQDNRHRQYQETQYF. DNA for the CDR3: TGTGCCAGCAGCCAAGATAACCGACACAGACAGTACCAAGAGACCCAGTACTTC.

The sample holds one count of this clone. V is TRBV30 and J is TRBJ2-4; TRBD2 is a possible D gene (6 bases). The V end lost 2 bases, the J end lost 4 bases, and 15 bases lay between the germline ends. This CDR3 spans 15 amino acids. The germline V gene encodes CDR1 GTSNPN and CDR2 SVGIG (reference sequence). The CDR3 region is CAWSPSGEVKNIQYF. Written as DNA, the CDR3 is TGTGCCTGGAGTCCCTCGGGGGAGGTGAAAAACATTCAGTACTTC.

V and J are TRBV7-9 and TRBJ2-3, with 9 bases that match TRBD1. In germline, CDR1 is SEHNR, CDR2 FQNEAQ (reference sequence). J gave up 4 bases and V 5 bases, and 4 bases lay outside the gene matches. The CDR3 sequence is 14 residues long. CDR3 sequence (DNA): TGTGCCAGCAGCCCCGGGACAGGGCCAGATACGCAGTATTTT. Encoded protein: CASSPGTGPDTQYF.

The V and J genes are TRBV7-9 and TRBJ1-5; D not certain. The CDR3 totals 14 residues. Germline-derived CDR1 and CDR2 are SEHNR and FQNEAQ (reference sequence). V lost 5 bases and J 5 bases, leaving 13 bases between the germline ends. Written as DNA, the CDR3 is TGTGCCAGCAGCCCCATCGGGAGGGATCAGCCCCAGCATTTT. It specifies CASSPIGRDQPQHF.

The chain carries TRBV19 and TRBJ1-5, with a possible D match to TRBD1 (6 bases). The CDR3 contains 15 residues. Deletions cut 3 bases from V and 3 bases from J, with 12 bases between. CDR1 LNHDA and CDR2 SQIVND come from the germline V gene (reference sequence). Here the CDR3 reads CASSISGQINQPQHF. CDR3 DNA: TGTGCCAGTAGTATTTCTGGACAGATCAATCAGCCCCAGCATTTT.

This clone appeared a single time. V usage is TRBV4-1 and J usage is TRBJ1-3; D might be TRBD1 (5 bases). Germline assignment: CDR1 MGHRA and CDR2 YSYEKL. V was shortened by 1 base and J by 0 bases, with 16 bases between the two germline ends. The CDR3 contains 18 residues. Here the CDR3 reads CASSQVRAGISSGNTIYF. The CDR3 nucleotides read TGCGCCAGCAGCCAAGTCAGGGCAGGAATAAGCTCTGGAAACACCATATATTTT.

The V call is TRBV11-2, the J call TRBJ1-4, with D possibly TRBD1 on 5 matching bases. The germline V gene encodes CDR1 SGHAT and CDR2 FQNNGV. Deletions cut 5 bases from V and 2 bases from J, with 15 bases between. The CDR3 length is 16 residues. The CDR3 reads CASSQARVGTNEKLFF. In DNA form, the CDR3 reads TGTGCCAGCAGCCAAGCCAGGGTGGGGACTAATGAAAAACTGTTTTTT.

This chain links TRBV7-9 with TRBJ1-1; no clear D gene. CDR3 size: 14 residues. Germline CDR1 is SEHNR and CDR2 is FQNEAQ (reference sequence). V lost 1 base, J lost 6 bases, and 12 bases lay in between. CDR3 sequence reads: CASSLEQVRSEAFF. In nucleotides, the CDR3 is TGTGCCAGCAGCTTAGAACAAGTGAGGTCTGAAGCTTTCTTT.

This clone ranks as medium-sized (0.01 to 0.1%). The rearrangement links TRBV7-9 to TRBJ2-1, with D possibly TRBD1 on 6 matching bases. Between the trimmed V and J ends, which lost 4 bases and 5 bases, there was a span of 15 bases. Germline CDR1 SEHNR, CDR2 FQNEAQ (reference sequence). The CDR3 is 15 amino acids. Here the CDR3 reads CASSSTSPGDNEQFF. CDR3 sequence (DNA): TGTGCCAGCAGCTCCACATCCCCAGGGGACAATGAGCAGTTCTTC.

V and J are TRBV29-1 and TRBJ2-3, with 7 bases that match TRBD1. The V segment lost 3 bases and the J segment 7 bases; nucleotides outside the gene matches: 10. This CDR3 region has 14 residues. Germline V lookup: CDR1 SQVTM, CDR2 ANQGSEA. The DNA of the CDR3 is TGCAGCGTTGACCACAGGGGTGAGATGAATACGCAGTATTTT. Translated, it gives CSVDHRGEMNTQYF.

The V and J genes are TRBV10-2 and TRBJ2-2; 10 bases map to TRBD2. V was pared by 6 bases and J by 4 bases, with 2 bases of the junction left unmatched. The CDR3 sequence is 14 residues long. Germline V CDR1 and CDR2: WSHSY, SAAADI. CDR3 nucleotide sequence: TGCGCCAGCAGACTAGCGGGAAGCACCGGGGAGCTGTTTTTT. This codes for CASRLAGSTGELFF.

The rearrangement uses TRBV11-2 and TRBJ1-1, with TRBD1 matching over 7 bases. Germline lookup yields CDR1 SGHAT and CDR2 FQNNGV. Germline trimming cut 5 bases from V and 1 base from J; bases unmatched to any gene: 13. The CDR3 is made up of 17 amino acids. The CDR3 protein is CASSPYRGGRTNTEAFF. CDR3 bases: TGTGCCAGCAGCCCCTACAGGGGTGGCAGGACGAACACTGAAGCTTTCTTT. The full variable domain, rest sourced from reference TRBV11-2 and TRBJ1-1, is EAGVAQSPRYKIIEKRQSVAFWCNPISGHATLYWYQQILGQGPKLLIQFQNNGVVDDSQLPKDRFSAERLKGVDSTLKIQPAKLEDSAVYLCASSPYRGGRTNTEAFFGQGTRLTVV.

The chain is built from TRBV7-2 and TRBJ1-1; D not certain. Germline V gene lookup returns CDR1 SGHTA and CDR2 FQGNSA. Trimming cost V 2 bases and J 3 bases, with 10 bases left between them. The CDR3 totals 14 residues. The CDR3 region has the DNA TGTGCCAGCAGCTTAAATCACGGGTACACTGAAGCTTTCTTT. Protein product: CASSLNHGYTEAFF.

The rearrangement joins TRBV7-9 to TRBJ2-7; 9 bases map to TRBD1. V lost 4 bases, J lost 6 bases, and 7 bases stayed unmatched. Germline loops: CDR1 SEHNR, CDR2 FQNEAQ (reference sequence). The CDR3 has 14 residues. CDR3 nucleotides: TGTGCCAGCAGCTCTTTCGGACAGGGGAGCGAGCAGTACTTC. It specifies CASSSFGQGSEQYF.

J is TRBJ2-7 and V is TRBV11-2; TRBD2 matches at 8 bases. V was pared by 1 base and J by 7 bases, with 6 bases of the junction left unmatched. Per the germline V gene, CDR1 is SGHAT and CDR2 is FQNNGV. This CDR3 region has 14 residues. The DNA of the CDR3 is TGTGCCAGCAGCTTAGTCGCGGGAGGATTAGAGCAGTACTTC. This translates into CASSLVAGGLEQYF.